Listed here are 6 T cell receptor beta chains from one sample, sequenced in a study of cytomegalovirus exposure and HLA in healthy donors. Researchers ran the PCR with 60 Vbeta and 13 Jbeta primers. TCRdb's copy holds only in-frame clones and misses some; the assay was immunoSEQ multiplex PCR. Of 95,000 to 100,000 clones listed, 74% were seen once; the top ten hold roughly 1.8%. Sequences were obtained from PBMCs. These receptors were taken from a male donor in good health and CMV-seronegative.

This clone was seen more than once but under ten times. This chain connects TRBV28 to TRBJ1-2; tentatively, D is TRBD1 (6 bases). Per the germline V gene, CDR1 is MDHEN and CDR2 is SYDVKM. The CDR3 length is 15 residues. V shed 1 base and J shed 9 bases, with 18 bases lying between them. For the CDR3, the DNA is TGTGCCAGCAGTTTATTGCCGGGGGGGGCGTACCGCTACACCTTC. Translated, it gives CASSLLPGGAYRYTF.

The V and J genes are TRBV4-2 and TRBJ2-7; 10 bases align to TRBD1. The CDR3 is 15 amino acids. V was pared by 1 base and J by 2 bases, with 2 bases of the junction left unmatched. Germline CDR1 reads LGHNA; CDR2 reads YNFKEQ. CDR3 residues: CASSQAGTGAYEQYF. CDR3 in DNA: TGTGCCAGCAGCCAAGCCGGGACAGGGGCCTACGAGCAGTACTTC.

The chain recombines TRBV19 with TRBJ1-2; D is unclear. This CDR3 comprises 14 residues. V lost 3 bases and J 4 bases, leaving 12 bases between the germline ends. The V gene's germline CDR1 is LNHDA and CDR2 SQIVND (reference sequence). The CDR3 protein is CASSIFLGSYGYTF. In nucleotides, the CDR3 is TGTGCCAGTAGTATTTTCTTGGGGAGCTATGGCTACACCTTC.

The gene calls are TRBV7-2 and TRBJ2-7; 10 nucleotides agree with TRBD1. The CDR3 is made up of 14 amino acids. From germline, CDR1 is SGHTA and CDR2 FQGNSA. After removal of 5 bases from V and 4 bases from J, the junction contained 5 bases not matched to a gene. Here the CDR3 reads CASSPDRGLYEQYF. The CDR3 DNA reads TGTGCCAGCAGCCCAGACAGGGGGCTGTACGAGCAGTACTTC.

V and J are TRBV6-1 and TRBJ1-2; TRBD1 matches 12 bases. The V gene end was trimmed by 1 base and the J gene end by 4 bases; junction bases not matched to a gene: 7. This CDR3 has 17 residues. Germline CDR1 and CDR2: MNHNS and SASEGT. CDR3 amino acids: CASSEGDRGQYTYGYTF. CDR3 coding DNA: TGTGCCAGCAGTGAAGGGGACAGGGGGCAGTATACCTATGGCTACACCTTC.

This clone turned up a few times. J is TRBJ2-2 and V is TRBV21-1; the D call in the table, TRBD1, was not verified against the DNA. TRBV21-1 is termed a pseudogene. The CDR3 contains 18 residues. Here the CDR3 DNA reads TGTGCCAGCAGCAAAATGGGAGGGGACAGGACGAACACCGGGGAGCTGTTTTTT. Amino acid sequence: CASSKMGGDRTNTGELFF.